Detailed here is one TCR beta chain. Antigen specificity is unknown. Using RNA transcripts, the TCR beta CDR3 regions were amplified. HTBI primers were employed in first-round RT-PCR, then a second-round multiplex PCR followed. TCRdb itself ran the multiplex PCR reads through MiXCR, one entry per CDR3 protein. Of more than 1,000,000 distinct CDR3 sequences in the sample, 35% to 40% were seen once. Hyperthyroidism in these 18- to 65-year-old patients was newly diagnosed, lasting under 2 months. Patients were excluded if they had other autoimmune diseases or uncontrolled infections, and likewise if pregnancy or lactation applied. The source of the sample is a study of Graves' ophthalmopathy and Graves' hyperthyroidism. For the study at large: By definition, stable hyperthyroidism involved no ophthalmopathy within 18 months of follow-up.

Findings of the study overall: Most expanded thyroid clonotypes above 0.001 frequency also appeared in blood.

The germline V gene has CDR1 DFQATT and CDR2 SNEGSKA (reference sequence). The V gene end was trimmed by 3 bases and the J gene end by 11 bases; junction bases not matched to a gene: 9. The CDR3 sequence is 14 residues long. The rearrangement joins TRBV20-1 to TRBJ1-6; 8 nucleotides match TRBD1. The sample taken for sequencing was peripheral blood or thyroid tissue (not recorded which). This clonotype originated in an adult man with Graves' hyperthyroidism. The chain's CDR3 is CSASSSGGGPPLHF. In nucleotides, the CDR3 is TGCAGTGCTAGTTCGTCAGGGGGCGGGCCACCCCTCCACTTT.